Below are 2 T cell receptor beta chains sequenced from a single sample in a study of T cells after yellow fever vaccination. TCRdb re-called the 5' RACE reads through MiXCR, storing one row per CDR3 protein. The sample comprises about 68,000 distinct CDR3 sequences, over 6.5% of which are singletons, and approximately 35% rests with the top ten. The sequencing here drew on CD8+ T cells sorted from PBMCs, taken around 45 days after the first yellow fever vaccination. The receptors stem from a man aged 18 to 29 who received the YFV17D yellow fever vaccine.

The J gene is TRBJ1-5, the V gene TRBV25-1, with D maybe TRBD1 (5 bases). Germline V CDR1 and CDR2: MGHDK, SYGVNS. Trimming cost V 6 bases and J 0 bases, with 15 bases left between them. The CDR3 contains 16 residues. In DNA form, the CDR3 reads TGTGCCAGCAGACGACAGTCACCTTATAGCAATCAGCCCCAGCATTTT. Protein: CASRRQSPYSNQPQHF.

This clonotype was found many times. The rearrangement links TRBV5-6 to TRBJ2-7; 9 nucleotides match TRBD1. Per germline, CDR1 SGHDT and CDR2 YYEEEE. There are 14 residues in the CDR3. J lost 3 bases, V lost 4 bases, and 5 bases had no gene match. CDR3 nucleotide sequence: TGTGCCAGCAGCGAAGGACAGGGGCACTACGAGCAGTACTTC. Translated: CASSEGQGHYEQYF.